A selection of T cell receptor beta chains follows, all from one sample in a study of shared clonotypes between healthy human individuals. TCRdb's copy holds only in-frame clones and misses some; the assay was immunoSEQ multiplex PCR. The sample comprises 2 million to 2.5 million clones, over 85% of which are singletons, and 0.36% rests with the top ten. The source material was naive CD4+ T cells from PBMCs. The receptor set was obtained from a man aged 18 to 29 in good health. Some clones in this sample may be carry-over from other donors' samples. CDR3s include the opening cysteine and the closing phenylalanine or tryptophan. The D gene is left open where the match is weak. The size field is filled for only some rows; it gives once, few, many or a size class.

d_call	j_call	cdr3_length	clone_size	v_call	cdr3_aa	cdr3_nt
TRBD1	TRBJ1-1	13	-	TRBV29-1	CSVERQGNTEAFF	TGCAGCGTCGAAAGACAGGGGAACACTGAAGCTTTCTTT
TRBD2	TRBJ2-4	15	once	TRBV11-2	CASSTPGGAKNIQYF	TGTGCCAGCAGCACCCCGGGGGGGGCCAAAAACATTCAGTACTTC
-	TRBJ1-2	14	once	TRBV9	CASSVDEARGGYTF	TGTGCCAGCAGCGTAGACGAGGCTCGGGGTGGCTACACCTTC
-	TRBJ2-7	15	once	TRBV7-2	CASSSNWGYSYEQYF	TGTGCCAGCAGCTCCAACTGGGGATACTCCTACGAGCAGTACTTC
TRBD2	TRBJ2-1	14	once	TRBV6-5	CASSRGLADNEQFF	TGTGCCAGCAGTAGGGGTCTAGCGGACAATGAGCAGTTCTTC
-	TRBJ1-1	13	once	TRBV2	CASGNRANTEAFF	TGTGCCAGCGGGAACAGGGCGAACACTGAAGCTTTCTTT
-	TRBJ1-4	13	once	TRBV2	CASSREDHEKLFF	TGTGCCAGCAGTCGAGAGGACCATGAAAAACTGTTTTTT
-	TRBJ1-3	13	-	TRBV5-1	CASSLESGNTIYF	TGCGCCAGCAGCTTGGAATCTGGAAACACCATATATTTT
-	TRBJ2-6	19	-	TRBV4-2	CASSQDLGEVLSGANVLTF	TGTGCCAGCAGCCAAGATCTGGGGGAAGTCCTGTCTGGGGCCAACGTCCTGACTTTC
TRBD1	TRBJ1-5	15	-	TRBV7-9	CASSPLPGQGQPQHF	TGTGCCAGCAGTCCTCTACCGGGACAGGGACAGCCCCAGCATTTT
-	TRBJ2-4	19	once	TRBV19	CASSIAGPRVTLTKNIQYF	TGTGCCAGTAGTATCGCGGGGCCTCGGGTGACTTTGACCAAAAACATTCAGTACTTC
-	TRBJ1-3	14	-	TRBV9	CASSVAGDGNTIYF	TGTGCCAGCAGCGTAGCAGGGGACGGAAACACCATATATTTT
-	TRBJ1-1	15	-	TRBV5-6	CASSSSGRMNTEAFF	TGTGCCAGCAGCTCCTCGGGCAGGATGAACACTGAAGCTTTCTTT
-	TRBJ2-2	16	-	TRBV5-1	CASKPDLLAHTGELFF	TGCGCCAGCAAACCCGATTTGTTAGCGCACACCGGGGAGCTGTTTTTT
-	TRBJ2-3	15	-	TRBV2	CASSGTGLSTDTQYF	TGTGCCAGCAGTGGAACAGGGCTTAGCACAGATACGCAGTATTTT
TRBD1	TRBJ2-7	12	-	TRBV2	CASTRQGYEQYF	TGTGCCAGCACTCGACAGGGGTACGAGCAGTACTTC
TRBD1	TRBJ1-2	14	-	TRBV18	CASSPRTGTAGYTF	TGTGCCAGCTCACCCCGGACAGGGACGGCTGGCTACACCTTC
-	TRBJ2-7	13	-	TRBV18	CASSPGNGREQYF	TGTGCCAGCTCACCAGGGAACGGGCGGGAGCAGTACTTC
TRBD2	TRBJ2-5	16	-	TRBV5-4	CASSGGLAGVEETQYF	TGTGCCAGCAGCGGGGGACTAGCGGGGGTAGAAGAGACCCAGTACTTC
-	TRBJ1-1	10	-	TRBV30	CACQDAKTSF	TGTGCCTGTCAGGACGCGAAAACCTCCTTT
TRBD2	TRBJ2-2	17	-	TRBV5-1	CASSLSSGTFWAGELFF	TGCGCCAGCAGCTTGTCTAGCGGGACGTTTTGGGCCGGGGAGCTGTTTTTT
TRBD2	TRBJ2-7	14	-	TRBV10-3	CATRELAETYEQYF	TGTGCCACAAGGGAGCTAGCGGAAACCTACGAGCAGTACTTC
-	TRBJ2-2	15	once	TRBV5-1	CASSFSGSNTGELFF	TGCGCCAGCAGCTTTTCGGGATCGAACACCGGGGAGCTGTTTTTT
-	TRBJ2-7	11	-	TRBV29-1	CSVERSYEQYF	TGCAGCGTTGAACGGTCCTACGAGCAGTACTTC
TRBD2	TRBJ2-1	15	-	TRBV7-3	CASSPLAGGPYEQFF	TGTGCCAGCAGCCCCCTAGCGGGAGGGCCCTATGAGCAGTTCTTC
-	TRBJ1-1	13	once	TRBV6-1	CASSETQGTEAFF	TGTGCCAGCAGTGAGACCCAGGGCACTGAAGCTTTCTTT
-	TRBJ1-1	14	few	TRBV7-9	CASSLHRANTEAFF	TGTGCCAGCAGCCTACACAGGGCGAACACTGAAGCTTTCTTT
TRBD1	TRBJ1-5	16	-	TRBV18	CASSPRTGDSNQPQHF	TGTGCCAGCTCACCTCGGACAGGGGATAGCAATCAGCCCCAGCATTTT
TRBD1	TRBJ1-1	13	-	TRBV7-2	CASSRQGNTEAFF	TGTGCCAGCAGTAGACAGGGGAACACTGAAGCTTTCTTT
TRBD1	TRBJ1-3	16	-	TRBV19	CASSMGQPFSGNTIYF	TGTGCCAGTAGTATGGGACAGCCATTCTCTGGAAACACCATATATTTT
TRBD1	TRBJ2-1	13	-	TRBV7-2	CASSRGQNNEQFF	TGTGCCAGCAGCCGGGGACAGAACAATGAGCAGTTCTTC
-	TRBJ1-4	14	-	TRBV30	CAWSVTGANEKLFF	TGTGCCTGGAGCGTAACGGGGGCCAATGAAAAACTGTTTTTT
-	TRBJ1-2	14	-	TRBV6-5	CASSRGGQIDGYTF	TGTGCCAGCAGCCGTGGGGGCCAGATAGATGGCTACACCTTC
-	TRBJ2-7	13	once	TRBV14	CASSRRSGHEQYF	TGTGCCAGCAGCCGTCGTTCGGGACACGAGCAGTACTTC
TRBD1	TRBJ2-5	15	-	TRBV7-9	CASSTLQGAGETQYF	TGTGCCAGCAGCACTTTACAGGGGGCTGGGGAGACCCAGTACTTC
-	TRBJ2-7	14	-	TRBV9	CASSVAGPPYEQYF	TGTGCCAGCAGCGTAGCGGGTCCCCCCTACGAGCAGTACTTC
-	TRBJ1-4	14	-	TRBV15	CATSRAGVSEKLFF	TGTGCCACCAGCAGGGCAGGGGTTTCCGAAAAACTGTTTTTT
-	TRBJ1-5	15	few	TRBV2	CASSEEGVSNQPQHF	TGTGCCAGCAGTGAGGAAGGGGTGAGCAATCAGCCCCAGCATTTT
TRBD1	TRBJ2-1	16	-	TRBV19	CASSLDGTGRYNEQFF	TGTGCCAGTAGTCTGGACGGGACAGGGAGGTACAATGAGCAGTTCTTC
-	TRBJ1-3	12	-	TRBV2	CASSEMGDTIYF	TGTGCCAGCAGTGAAATGGGGGACACCATATATTTT
TRBD1	TRBJ2-7	14	-	TRBV28	CASSRDRATYEQYF	TGTGCCAGCAGTAGGGACAGGGCCACCTACGAGCAGTACTTC
TRBD1	TRBJ2-1	16	-	TRBV7-2	CASSLLRQGANNEQFF	TGTGCCAGCAGCTTACTACGACAGGGGGCAAACAATGAGCAGTTCTTC
-	TRBJ2-7	14	-	TRBV28	CASTLPGLRYEQYF	TGTGCCAGCACCCTTCCGGGACTCCGCTACGAGCAGTACTTC
-	TRBJ1-1	11	few	TRBV28	CASSLTTEAFF	TGTGCCAGCAGTTTAACGACTGAAGCTTTCTTT
TRBD1	TRBJ2-7	15	-	TRBV5-1	CASSLEGTGEEEQYF	TGCGCCAGCAGCTTGGAGGGGACAGGGGAGGAAGAGCAGTACTTC
TRBD2	TRBJ2-5	16	-	TRBV6-1	CASSEVGGRGGETQYF	TGTGCCAGCAGTGAGGTCGGCGGCCGGGGGGGGGAGACCCAGTACTTC
-	TRBJ2-1	14	-	TRBV4-2	CASSLDSSYNEQFF	TGTGCCAGCAGCCTGGACAGCTCCTACAATGAGCAGTTCTTC
TRBD2	TRBJ2-3	13	-	TRBV7-9	CAGTSGSADTQYF	TGTGCCGGAACTAGCGGGAGCGCAGATACGCAGTATTTT
-	TRBJ2-1	15	-	TRBV7-9	CASSPDYHAYNEQFF	TGTGCCAGCAGCCCCGACTATCACGCCTACAATGAGCAGTTCTTC
-	TRBJ2-3	15	-	TRBV7-3	CASSLTGHNTDTQYF	TGTGCCAGCAGCTTAACGGGTCACAACACAGATACGCAGTATTTT
-	TRBJ2-1	17	-	TRBV18	CASSPRGNKGSYNEQFF	TGTGCCAGCTCACCACGGGGGAACAAAGGGTCCTACAATGAGCAGTTCTTC
TRBD1	TRBJ2-7	12	-	TRBV5-5	CASSRGPYEQYF	TGTGCCAGCAGCAGGGGGCCCTACGAGCAGTACTTC